One sample yielded the 28 T cell receptor beta chains listed below, sequenced in a study of blood T cell repertoires in COVID-19. The data were produced by immunoSEQ multiplex PCR, yet TCRdb's version contains in-frame clones alone and is incomplete. The table has roughly 86,000 clones, about four fifths seen once. The sample consisted of peripheral blood. These receptors were obtained from a man aged 55 to 69 with acute or convalescent COVID-19.

This chain connects TRBV2 to TRBJ1-2; D is ambiguous. The CDR3 covers 15 residues. Germline loops: CDR1 SNHLY, CDR2 FYNNEI. The V gene lost 5 bases and the J gene lost 6 bases, with 19 bases spanning the gap. For the CDR3, the DNA is TGTGCCAGCAGTCTATCCCCCGGGAGGGCGGATGGCTACACCTTC. Protein sequence: CASSLSPGRADGYTF. The full variable domain, with the rest looked up from reference TRBV2 and TRBJ1-2, is EPEVTQTPSHQVTQMGQEVILRCVPISNHLYFYWYRQILGQKVEFLVSFYNNEISEKSEIFDDQFSVERPDGSNFTLKIRSTKLEDSAMYFCASSLSPGRADGYTFGSGTRLTVV.

The genes are TRBV28 and TRBJ2-1, with TRBD1 as a possible D gene (6 bases). Trimming left V 6 bases short and J 0 bases short, with 12 bases between. The CDR3 covers 15 residues. From germline, CDR1 is MDHEN and CDR2 SYDVKM. The chain's CDR3 is CASRMDSLSYNEQFF. The CDR3 DNA reads as TGTGCCAGCAGAATGGACAGCCTCTCCTACAATGAGCAGTTCTTC.

The chain is built from TRBV10-3 and TRBJ1-6; D is undetermined. Germline CDR1 is ENHRY and CDR2 is SYGVKD. This CDR3 comprises 12 residues. Trimming stripped 6 bases from V and 9 bases from J, with 9 bases between. The CDR3, as DNA: TGTGCCATCAGCGCCCGGGGTTCACCCCTCCACTTT. This translates into CAISARGSPLHF.

This clone was observed a single time. V gene TRBV5-3 combines with J gene TRBJ1-1, with 9 bases identical to TRBD1. TRBV5-3 qualifies as an ORF whose function is uncertain. The CDR3 sequence is 18 residues long. Unmatched junction bases numbered 14, after V lost 4 bases and J lost 1 base. The chain's CDR3 is CARSPSVRDREKNTEAFF. The CDR3 DNA sequence: TGTGCCAGAAGCCCCTCTGTGCGGGACAGGGAAAAGAACACTGAAGCTTTCTTT.

V gene TRBV5-3 combines with J gene TRBJ2-2; 9 nucleotides line up with TRBD1. Being an ORF, TRBV5-3 has a function that is uncertain. V lost 10 bases and J lost 4; bases outside the gene matches: 14. The CDR3 has 16 amino acids. This CDR3 reads CAPLGGGQGSTGELFF. DNA of the CDR3: TGTGCCCCCTTGGGGGGGGGACAGGGCTCCACCGGGGAGCTGTTTTTT.

The J gene is TRBJ2-7, the V gene TRBV10-2; 8 bases align to TRBD2. The germline gives CDR1 WSHSY, CDR2 SAAADI. This CDR3 spans 15 amino acids. The ends lost 6 bases at V and 4 bases at J; junction bases unmatched: 11. CDR3 in DNA: TGCGCCAGCAGGAAGGACGTTCGGGAGGGTTACGAGCAGTACTTC. Protein: CASRKDVREGYEQYF.

The CDR3 DNA follows: TGTGCCAGCAGCTCCGACAGGATCCTAGCCTATGGCTACACCTTC. Translation gives CASSSDRILAYGYTF. The chain has TRBV6-5 and TRBJ1-2, with TRBD1 as a possible D gene (6 bases). The V and J ends lost 6 bases and 4 bases respectively, with 18 bases between them. CDR1 is MNHEY and CDR2 is SVGAGI in the germline V gene. The CDR3 loop spans 15 amino acids.

V gene TRBV7-3 combines with J gene TRBJ2-1, with 10 positions matching TRBD2. CDR1 is SGHTA and CDR2 is FQGTGA in the germline V gene. The CDR3 is made up of 14 amino acids. The ends lost 5 bases at V and 5 bases at J; junction bases unmatched: 3. CDR3 sequence: CASSVSGGHNEQFF. The CDR3, as DNA: TGTGCCAGCAGCGTTAGCGGGGGGCACAATGAGCAGTTCTTC.

This clone was observed a handful of times. The CDR3 region has the DNA TGTGCCAGCAGCTTAGCCCGCAGGGACAGAGAATCGGAAAAACTGTTTTTT. Residues: CASSLARRDRESEKLFF. The chain uses TRBV7-8 and TRBJ1-4; TRBD1 matches at 7 bases. CDR1 is SGHVS and CDR2 is FQNEAQ in the germline V gene. Trimming took 0 bases from V and 8 from J; bases not matched to a gene: 12. This CDR3 has 17 amino acids.

The gene calls are TRBV25-1 and TRBJ2-7, with D possibly matching TRBD1 (5 bases). Germline V gives CDR1 MGHDK, CDR2 SYGVNS. Trimming removed 5 bases at V and 3 bases at J, with 11 bases between. The length of the CDR3 is 13 residues. The CDR3 coding sequence is TGTGCCAGCAGTTCCGGCCAGGGCTACGAGCAGTACTTC. Its protein is CASSSGQGYEQYF.

This chain connects TRBV30 to TRBJ2-7, with D perhaps TRBD1 (6 bases). There are 15 residues in the CDR3. V was pared by 0 bases and J by 4 bases, with 16 bases between. CDR1 and CDR2 from the germline V gene are GTSNPN and SVGIG (reference sequence). The chain's CDR3 is CAWSVGQLVTYEQYF. The CDR3 nucleotides are TGTGCCTGGAGTGTTGGACAGCTCGTAACTTACGAGCAGTACTTC.

The rearrangement joins TRBV7-3 to TRBJ1-1; the match to TRBD1 covers 10 bases. The CDR3 runs 13 residues. Germline CDR1 reads SGHTA; CDR2 reads FQGTGA. V lost 5 bases and J lost 10; bases outside the gene matches: 7. The CDR3 here is CASSGGTGEVAFF. DNA for the CDR3: TGTGCCAGCAGCGGTGGGACAGGGGAGGTAGCTTTCTTT.

The chain joins TRBV30 to TRBJ1-6; D perhaps matches TRBD1 (6 bases). The CDR3 sequence is 16 residues long. Deletions cut 4 bases from V and 2 bases from J, with 15 bases between. From germline, CDR1 is GTSNPN and CDR2 SVGIG (reference sequence). This chain's CDR3 is CAWTLGGRAYNSPLHF. CDR3 in DNA: TGTGCCTGGACCCTAGGGGGAAGGGCCTATAATTCACCCCTCCACTTT.

V usage is TRBV7-3 and J usage is TRBJ1-1; 8 bases are a match to TRBD1. Trimming at V came to 5 bases and at J to 6 bases, leaving 8 bases not matched to a gene. Germline assignment: CDR1 SGHTA and CDR2 FQGTGA. The CDR3 totals 14 residues. CDR3 DNA: TGTGCCAGCAGCAAAGGACAGGGAAGATCTGAAGCTTTCTTT. Its protein is CASSKGQGRSEAFF.

The V gene is TRBV5-1, the J gene TRBJ1-1; 7 nucleotides align to TRBD1. This CDR3 contains 15 residues. From germline, CDR1 is SGHRS and CDR2 YFSETQ. V lost 5 bases, J lost 5 bases, and 12 bases stayed unmatched. The CDR3 protein is CASRRSAGGDTEAFF. The DNA for the CDR3 is TGCGCCAGCAGGAGGTCGGCAGGGGGAGATACTGAAGCTTTCTTT.

V is TRBV24-1 and J is TRBJ2-5; D is perhaps TRBD1 (7 bases). V was trimmed by 3 bases and J by 1 base, leaving 14 bases between them. Germline assignment: CDR1 KGHDR and CDR2 SFDVKD. This CDR3 has 16 residues. CDR3 DNA: TGTGCCACCAGTGATATGGCAGGGGGGTTCCAAGAGACCCAGTACTTC. Protein sequence: CATSDMAGGFQETQYF.

The chain joins TRBV9 to TRBJ2-3, with 8 bases that match TRBD1. The CDR3 has 16 residues. CDR1 SGDLS and CDR2 YYNGEE come from the germline V gene. V was pared by 2 bases and J by 4 bases, with 9 bases of the junction left unmatched. CDR3 amino acids: CASSVGQGLGPDTQYF. The CDR3 DNA reads as TGTGCCAGCAGCGTTGGACAGGGATTAGGCCCAGATACGCAGTATTTT.

This clone was observed once. The rearrangement joins TRBV6-5 to TRBJ2-7; D remains ambiguous. Trimming took off 0 bases at V and 3 bases at J, with 3 bases between the two ends. This CDR3 is 12 amino acids long. The germline V gene has CDR1 MNHEY and CDR2 SVGAGI. CDR3 sequence: CASSYSNYEQYF. In DNA, the CDR3 is TGTGCCAGCAGTTACTCTAACTACGAGCAGTACTTC.

As DNA, the CDR3 is TGTGCCAGCAGCAAGCGCTGGACAGGGGATGAAAAACTGTTTTTT. It translates to CASSKRWTGDEKLFF. The V gene is TRBV14, the J gene TRBJ1-4, with 9 bases fitting TRBD1. Unmatched junction bases numbered 7, after V lost 5 bases and J lost 6 bases. The CDR3 is 15 amino acids. Germline loops: CDR1 SGHDN, CDR2 FVKESK.

The chain couples TRBV15 to TRBJ2-1; TRBD2 matches at 12 bases. V dropped 1 base and J dropped 10; count of bases not matched to a gene: 8. The CDR3 has 16 residues. Germline V lookup: CDR1 LNHNV, CDR2 YYDKDF (reference sequence). The chain's CDR3 is CATSRALAGGPGEQFF. The CDR3 DNA is TGTGCCACCAGCAGAGCGCTAGCGGGGGGGCCGGGGGAGCAGTTCTTC.

V gene TRBV9 combines with J gene TRBJ2-3; TRBD2 matches 11 bases. The ends lost 2 bases at V and 5 bases at J; junction bases unmatched: 4. The CDR3 is 15 residues long. CDR1 and CDR2 from the germline V gene are SGDLS and YYNGEE. As DNA, the CDR3 is TGTGCCAGCAGCGTGGGCCTAGCGGGGGGAGATACGCAGTATTTT. Amino acid sequence: CASSVGLAGGDTQYF.

This clone has a count of ten or more. The genes are TRBV25-1 and TRBJ1-2; possible D gene TRBD1, 5 bases. With 6 bases removed from V and 8 bases from J, the gap between germline ends came to 13 bases. Germline V gene sequence: CDR1 MGHDK, CDR2 SYGVNS. The CDR3 runs to 12 residues. As DNA, the CDR3 is TGTGCCAGCAGCTACGGAGGGGAGGGCTACACCTTC. Translating gives CASSYGGEGYTF.

V gene TRBV4-1 combines with J gene TRBJ1-1, with D maybe TRBD1 (5 bases). V dropped 4 bases and J dropped 1 base, with 19 bases sitting between them. The CDR3 covers 17 residues. Germline CDR1 MGHRA, CDR2 YSYEKL. The CDR3 nucleotides read TGCGCCAGCAGCCTCGGACGGACATACAACCCGAACACTGAAGCTTTCTTT. This encodes CASSLGRTYNPNTEAFF.

J is TRBJ1-3 and V is TRBV9; a possible D gene is TRBD1 (5 bases). This CDR3 is 15 amino acids long. V was cut by 4 bases and J by 0 bases, with 11 bases left in between. Germline CDR1 reads SGDLS; CDR2 reads YYNGEE. The CDR3, as DNA: TGTGCCAGCAGCACCTTGGGGGGCTCTGGAAACACCATATATTTT. Translated: CASSTLGGSGNTIYF.

In its sample, this clone was seen a few times. This sequence joins TRBV25-1 and TRBJ2-7; D not resolved. Trimming removed 2 bases from V and 2 bases from J, with 4 bases in between. CDR3 length: 12 amino acids. Germline V lookup: CDR1 MGHDK, CDR2 SYGVNS. The CDR3 bases are TGTGCCAGCAGTGAAACTACCTACGAGCAGTACTTC. It codes for CASSETTYEQYF.

This chain joins TRBV6-5 and TRBJ2-3, with D maybe TRBD1 (6 bases). Looked up from germline, CDR1 is MNHEY and CDR2 is SVGAGI. The CDR3 has 14 amino acids. Trimming removed 6 bases from V and 5 bases from J, with 15 bases in between. CDR3 nucleotides: TGTGCCAGCAGAATGAGGACAGTAGGAGATACGCAGTATTTT. Amino acids: CASRMRTVGDTQYF.

The chain employs TRBV7-6 and TRBJ2-1, with 8 bases matching TRBD2. Trimming took 5 bases from V and 6 from J; bases not matched to a gene: 6. CDR1 is SGHVS and CDR2 is FNYEAQ in the germline V gene. The CDR3 runs to 14 residues. In nucleotides, the CDR3 is TGTGCCAGCAGCCCGCGGGGGGCCCCCAATGAGCAGTTCTTC. This encodes CASSPRGAPNEQFF. Looking up the rest from reference TRBV7-6 and TRBJ2-1 gives the full variable domain: GAGVSQSPRYKVTKRGQDVALRCDPISGHVSLYWYRQALGQGPEFLTYFNYEAQQDKSGLPNDRFSAERPEGSISTLTIQRTEQRDSAMYRCASSPRGAPNEQFFGPGTRLTVL.

The chain joins TRBV2 to TRBJ1-1; no clear D gene. Trimming removed 2 bases from V and 10 bases from J, with 8 bases in between. This CDR3 contains 11 residues. Per the germline V gene, CDR1 is SNHLY and CDR2 is FYNNEI. This CDR3 is CASSESSVAFF. CDR3 DNA sequence: TGTGCCAGCAGTGAATCGAGTGTAGCTTTCTTT.